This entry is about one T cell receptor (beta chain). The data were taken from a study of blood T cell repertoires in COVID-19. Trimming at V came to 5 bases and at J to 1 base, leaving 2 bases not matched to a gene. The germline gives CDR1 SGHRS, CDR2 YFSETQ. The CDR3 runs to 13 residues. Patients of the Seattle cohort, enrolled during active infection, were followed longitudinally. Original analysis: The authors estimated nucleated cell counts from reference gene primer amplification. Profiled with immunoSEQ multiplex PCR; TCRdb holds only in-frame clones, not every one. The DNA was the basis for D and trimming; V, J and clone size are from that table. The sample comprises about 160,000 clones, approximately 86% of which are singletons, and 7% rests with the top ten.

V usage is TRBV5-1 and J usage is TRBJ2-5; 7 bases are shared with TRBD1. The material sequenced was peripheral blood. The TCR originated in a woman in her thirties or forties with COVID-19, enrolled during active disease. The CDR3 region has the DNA TGCGCCAGCAGAGACAGGGCCCAAGAGACCCAGTACTTC. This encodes CASRDRAQETQYF.